This is a list of T cell receptor beta chains from one sample in a study of T-cell memory formation after mild COVID-19. TCRdb re-analysed the 5' RACE reads in MiXCR, keeping a single row per CDR3 protein. The data show 80,000 to 130,000 distinct CDR3 sequences, more than 9.5% seen once. The material sequenced was PBMCs or a T cell subset sorted from them (not recorded which). Every receptor here comes from a man aged 18 to 30 who had mild COVID-19 (a few samples of this study predate the infection). Cell type and time point are not known. Each CDR3 is given with its conserved first and last residue. The order of the fields is J gene, D gene, V gene, CDR3 protein. D genes are given only for firm matches.

>TRBJ1-4|.|TRBV4-1
CASSQGNEKLFF
>TRBJ2-2|TRBD2|TRBV27
CASRLAGVPNTGELFF
>TRBJ1-3|TRBD1|TRBV7-2
CASVVSWDRTSSGNTIYF
>TRBJ2-2|.|TRBV9
CASSVGGTGELFF
>TRBJ2-1|.|TRBV6-5
CASSTLGHQFF
>TRBJ2-1|TRBD2|TRBV6-2/TRBV6-3
CASSPLTSGRYNEQFF
>TRBJ2-1|.|TRBV12-3/TRBV12-4
CALSRGWNEQFF
>TRBJ2-7|TRBD2|TRBV7-2
CASSWAGESYEQYF
>TRBJ2-2|TRBD2|TRBV6-2/TRBV6-3
CASSQTSGGAYTGELFF
>TRBJ2-3|TRBD1|TRBV20-1
CSARDRVKGDTQYF
>TRBJ2-3|.|TRBV30
CAWIGSDTQYF
>TRBJ2-2|TRBD1|TRBV9
CASSVDGTGPVDGELFF
>TRBJ2-7|TRBD1|TRBV4-1
CASSRAFDRGSDEQYF
>TRBJ2-2|.|TRBV7-9
CASSLHMQGNTGELFF
>TRBJ1-6|.|TRBV7-9
CASSAANHSPLHF
>TRBJ1-1|TRBD1|TRBV7-6
CASSSTGGPTEAFF
>TRBJ2-7|.|TRBV6-2/TRBV6-3
CASSYWGPVGDF
>TRBJ2-1|.|TRBV10-3
CATLGGNEQFF
>TRBJ1-1|.|TRBV12-3/TRBV12-4
CASGRGNTEAFF
>TRBJ2-6|TRBD1|TRBV7-6
CASSLWHPDRGSFSGANVLTF
>TRBJ2-3|TRBD2|TRBV7-6
CASSSRLGTSGGGTDTQYF